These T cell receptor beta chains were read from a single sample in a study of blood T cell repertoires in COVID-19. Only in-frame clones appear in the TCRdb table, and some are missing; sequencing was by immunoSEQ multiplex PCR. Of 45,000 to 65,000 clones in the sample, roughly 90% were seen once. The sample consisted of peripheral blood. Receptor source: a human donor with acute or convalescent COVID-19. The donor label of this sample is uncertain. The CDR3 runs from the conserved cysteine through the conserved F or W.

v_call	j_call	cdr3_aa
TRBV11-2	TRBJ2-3	CASSLGWEGLGTDTQYF
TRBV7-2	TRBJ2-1	CASRRDRGSYNEQFF
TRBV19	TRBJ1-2	CASSIGQAIYGYTF
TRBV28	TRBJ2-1	CASSLRDRGPYNEQFF
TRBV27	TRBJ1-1	CASSRDTANTEAFF
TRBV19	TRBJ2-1	CASSHTSGSLNEQFF
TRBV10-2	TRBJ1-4	CATTPATAEKLFF
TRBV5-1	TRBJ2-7	CASSSVAGEGEQYF
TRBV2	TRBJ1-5	CASSYSFQPQHF
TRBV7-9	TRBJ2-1	CASSFGTSDNEQFF
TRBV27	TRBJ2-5	CASSFTITGMGQETQYF
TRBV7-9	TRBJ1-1	CASSQVGVNTEAFF
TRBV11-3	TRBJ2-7	CASSLNTGQGAYEQYF
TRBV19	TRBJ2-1	CASSMTSGRVEQFF
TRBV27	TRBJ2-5	CASSLSGPSGLAGLQETQYF
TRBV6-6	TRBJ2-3	CASSRYSTGLAVFTDTQYF
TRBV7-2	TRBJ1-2	CASSPSWGETNGYTF
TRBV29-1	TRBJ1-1	CSGGTGVPNTEAFF
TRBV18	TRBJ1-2	CASSPDLSDYGYTF
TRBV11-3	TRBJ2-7	CASSSRTQGGEQYF
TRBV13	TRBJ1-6	CASSFRDRVSPLHF
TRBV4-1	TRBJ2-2	CASSPPPGGAATGELFF
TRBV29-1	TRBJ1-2	CSVGDTNNGYTF
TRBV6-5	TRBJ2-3	CASSPKDTQYF
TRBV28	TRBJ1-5	CASSFVRTGVRDQPQHF
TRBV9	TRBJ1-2	CASSPANYGYTF
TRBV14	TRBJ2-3	CASSQGTVGDTQYF
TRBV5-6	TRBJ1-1	CASSLWSARGTEAFF
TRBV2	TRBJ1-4	CAGIAGTGAEKLFF
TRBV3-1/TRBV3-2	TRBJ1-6	CASSQDRRRPTLHF
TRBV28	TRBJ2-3	CASSFQGTVSTDTQYF
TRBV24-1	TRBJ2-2	CATNQDTGELFF
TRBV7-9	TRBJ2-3	CASSPQDTQYF
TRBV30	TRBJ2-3	CAWSEITGFTDTQYF
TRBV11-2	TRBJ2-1	CASSLTQGAGDNEQFF
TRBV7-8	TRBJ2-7	CASSWTAGLAGVSYEQYF
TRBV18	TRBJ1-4	CASSSGQATTNEKLFF
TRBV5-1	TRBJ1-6	CATRTDRNNSPLHF
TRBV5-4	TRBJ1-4	CASSPDPQGLLQKLFF
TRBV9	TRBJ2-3	CASSVSMDTQYF
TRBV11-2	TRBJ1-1	CASSSSRGTGGTEAFF
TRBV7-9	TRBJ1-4	CASSRGQGGEKLFF
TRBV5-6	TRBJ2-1	CASSRGFEQFF
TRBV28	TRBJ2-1	CASSERDSYNEQFF
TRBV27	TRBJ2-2	CASSSPGLAANTGELFF
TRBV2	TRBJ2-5	CASSESLAGGPSETQYF
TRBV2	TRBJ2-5	CASTRQGAETQYF
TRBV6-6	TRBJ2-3	CASSYPGSGTDTQYF
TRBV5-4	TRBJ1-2	CASSSSGGAYGYTF
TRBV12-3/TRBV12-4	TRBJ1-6	CASSLGQSLPLHF
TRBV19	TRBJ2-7	CASTLDPSRTYEQYF
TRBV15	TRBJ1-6	CATSRLGQAPSPLHF
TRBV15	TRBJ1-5	CATSSNRGNQPQHF
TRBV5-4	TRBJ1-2	CASSPGGREGYGYTF
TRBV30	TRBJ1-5	CAWSSQTNQPQHF